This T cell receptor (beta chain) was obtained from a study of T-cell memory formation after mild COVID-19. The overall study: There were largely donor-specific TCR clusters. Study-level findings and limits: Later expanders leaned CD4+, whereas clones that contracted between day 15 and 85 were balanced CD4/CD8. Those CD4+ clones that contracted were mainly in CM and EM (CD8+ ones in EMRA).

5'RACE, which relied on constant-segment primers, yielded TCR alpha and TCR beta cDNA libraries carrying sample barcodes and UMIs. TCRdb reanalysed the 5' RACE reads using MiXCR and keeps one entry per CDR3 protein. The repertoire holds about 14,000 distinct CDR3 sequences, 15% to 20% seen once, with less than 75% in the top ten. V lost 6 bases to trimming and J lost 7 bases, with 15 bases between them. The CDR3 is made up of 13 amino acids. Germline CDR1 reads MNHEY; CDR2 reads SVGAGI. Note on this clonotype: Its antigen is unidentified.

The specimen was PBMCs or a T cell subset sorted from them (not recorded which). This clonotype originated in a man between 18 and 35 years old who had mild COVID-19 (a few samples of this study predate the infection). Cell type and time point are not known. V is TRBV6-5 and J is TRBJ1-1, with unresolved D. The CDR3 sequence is CASRDPGHVEAFF. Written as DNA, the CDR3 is TGTGCCAGCAGGGACCCCGGTCACGTTGAAGCTTTCTTT.